This entry lists 29 T cell receptor beta chains sequenced from one sample in a study of Graves' ophthalmopathy and Graves' hyperthyroidism. RNA transcripts served as template for amplifying TCR beta CDR3 sequences. First-round RT-PCR used HTBI primers; second-round multiplex PCR followed. MiXCR, applied by TCRdb to the multiplex PCR reads, yields one record per CDR3 protein. Of a few hundred thousand distinct CDR3 sequences listed, roughly a sixth are singletons. The sequencing sample was made of peripheral blood. These receptors all stem from an adult man with Graves' ophthalmopathy.

In its sample, this clonotype was seen many times. This chain links TRBV27 with TRBJ2-5, with 9 bases fitting TRBD2. The CDR3 spans 15 residues. V was clipped by 5 bases and J by 5 bases; unmatched bases: 9. Germline V CDR1 and CDR2: MNHEY, SMNVEV (reference sequence). Here the CDR3 DNA reads TGTGCCAGCAGTGGAACCGGGACTAGCTTCGAGACCCAGTACTTC. This gives the protein CASSGTGTSFETQYF.

This clonotype was picked up many times. V gene TRBV30 combines with J gene TRBJ1-1; perhaps TRBD1 as D (6 bases). Germline CDR1 reads GTSNPN; CDR2 reads SVGIG (reference sequence). V was trimmed by 4 bases and J by 1 base, leaving 13 bases between them. The CDR3 has 14 residues. The CDR3 DNA reads as TGTGCCTGGAATACAGGACAGAGGAACACTGAAGCTTTCTTT. Protein: CAWNTGQRNTEAFF.

The sample holds many counts of this clonotype. The gene calls are TRBV5-8 and TRBJ2-7; possible D gene TRBD1, 6 bases. There are 13 residues in the CDR3. The germline V and J ends were trimmed by 4 bases and 3 bases, with 11 bases remaining between them. The germline gives CDR1 SGHTS, CDR2 YDEGEE. The CDR3, as DNA: TGTGCCAGCAGCCCGGGACACTACTACGAGCAGTACTTC. Its translation: CASSPGHYYEQYF.

This clonotype was recorded many times. The chain combines TRBV13 with TRBJ2-5; D assignment may be TRBD1 or TRBD2 (5 bases each). The CDR3 spans 14 residues. CDR1 is PRHDT, CDR2 FYEKMQ, per germline (reference sequence). V was clipped by 4 bases and J by 5 bases, with 14 bases between them. In nucleotides, the CDR3 is TGTGCCAGCAGCTCTAGTACGGGGCTGGAGACCCAGTACTTC. Protein product: CASSSSTGLETQYF.

This clonotype has a count of ten or more. The J gene is TRBJ2-7, the V gene TRBV6-5, with TRBD1 matching over 8 bases. The junction had 7 bases not matched to a gene; V was cut back by 5 bases and J by 1 base. The CDR3 has 15 residues. Germline CDR1 reads MNHEY; CDR2 reads SVGAGI. CDR3 protein: CASSHEQGGSYEQYF. The CDR3 region has the DNA TGTGCCAGCAGTCATGAACAGGGGGGTTCCTACGAGCAGTACTTC.

Many counts were recorded for this clonotype. V is TRBV4-1 and J is TRBJ2-7, with 9 bases fitting TRBD2. Germline V gene data show CDR1 as MGHRA and CDR2 as YSYEKL. V was pared by 2 bases and J by 5 bases, with 10 bases of the junction left unmatched. CDR3 size: 16 residues. CDR3 sequence: CASSQNSGSPANEQYF. CDR3 bases: TGCGCCAGCAGCCAAAATAGCGGGAGCCCCGCCAACGAGCAGTACTTC.

This clonotype was detected ten times or more. This chain connects TRBV20-1 to TRBJ1-5; no clear D. The V end lost 3 bases, the J end lost 0 bases, and 12 bases lay between the germline ends. CDR1 and CDR2 from the germline V gene are DFQATT and SNEGSKA (reference sequence). There are 15 residues in the CDR3. The CDR3 spells CSARPSGYSNQPQHF. The CDR3 DNA is TGCAGTGCTAGGCCGAGCGGTTATAGCAATCAGCCCCAGCATTTT.

The sample holds many counts of this clonotype. V usage is TRBV20-1 and J usage is TRBJ2-7; D is possibly TRBD2 (5 bases). Germline V gene lookup returns CDR1 DFQATT and CDR2 SNEGSKA (reference sequence). V was cut by 3 bases and J by 3 bases, with 15 bases left in between. The CDR3 totals 14 residues. CDR3 nucleotide sequence: TGCAGTGCTAGTCGCGACTCACGGGGCTACGAGCAGTACTTC. As protein: CSASRDSRGYEQYF.

The CDR3 nucleotides read TGTGCCAGCAGTATGGGACAGGGGTTCGGGGAGCAGTACTTC. This codes for CASSMGQGFGEQYF. The V and J genes are TRBV7-2 and TRBJ2-7, with 10 bases that match TRBD1. Per the germline V gene, CDR1 is SGHTA and CDR2 is FQGNSA. Trimming cost V 6 bases and J 7 bases; bases outside gene matches: 9. This CDR3 comprises 14 residues.

In its sample, this clonotype was seen many times. This chain joins TRBV30 and TRBJ1-2; no reliable D call. The germline CDR1 and CDR2 sequences are GTSNPN and SVGIG (reference sequence). Trimming cost V 5 bases and J 8 bases, with 12 bases left between them. The CDR3 contains 11 residues. CDR3 in amino acids: CAWDTFEGYTF. The DNA for the CDR3 is TGTGCCTGGGATACCTTTGAGGGCTACACCTTC.

This clonotype was seen at least ten times. J is TRBJ1-1 and V is TRBV2, with D perhaps matching TRBD1 (6 bases). Germline values: CDR1 SNHLY, CDR2 FYNNEI. Trimming took off 4 bases at V and 2 bases at J, with 11 bases between the two ends. There are 14 residues in the CDR3. In DNA, the CDR3 is TGTGCCAGCAGTGCACAGGGCTACAACACTGAAGCTTTCTTT. Translation gives CASSAQGYNTEAFF.

This clonotype has a count of ten or more. This chain connects TRBV28 to TRBJ2-7, with a tentative D call TRBD2 (5 bases). The CDR3 sequence is 14 residues long. Germline V gene lookup returns CDR1 MDHEN and CDR2 SYDVKM. V lost 3 bases and J lost 6, with 15 bases in between. CDR3 sequence reads: CASSLPQSAGEQYF. The CDR3 bases are TGTGCCAGCAGTTTGCCTCAGTCCGCGGGCGAGCAGTACTTC.

This clonotype has at least ten counts. The chain couples TRBV28 to TRBJ2-5; 8 nucleotides align to TRBD2. Germline trimming cut 8 bases from V and 7 bases from J; bases unmatched to any gene: 12. Germline lookup yields CDR1 MDHEN and CDR2 SYDVKM. The CDR3 sequence is 14 residues long. DNA of the CDR3: TGTGCCAGCGTGGACGGGGGGGGGGCAGGGACCCAGTACTTC. This sequence encodes CASVDGGGAGTQYF.

A few counts support this clonotype. V is TRBV12-3 or TRBV12-4 and J is TRBJ1-1; D call uncertain. This CDR3 spans 11 amino acids. V lost 2 bases to trimming and J lost 6 bases, with 4 bases between them. In DNA form, the CDR3 reads TGTGCCAGCAGTTTATGGCCTGAAGCTTTCTTT. This sequence encodes CASSLWPEAFF.

This clonotype was seen many times. The genes are TRBV15 and TRBJ2-6; D is ambiguous. CDR1 and CDR2 (germline): LNHNV, YYDKDF (reference sequence). This CDR3 is built from 15 residues. V lost 0 bases and J 2 bases, leaving 5 bases between the germline ends. CDR3 protein: CATSRDQAGANVLTF. DNA for the CDR3: TGTGCCACCAGCAGAGATCAAGCTGGGGCCAACGTCCTGACTTTC.

Many counts were recorded for this clonotype. V gene TRBV5-1 combines with J gene TRBJ2-5; 7 bases agree with TRBD1. CDR1 is SGHRS, CDR2 YFSETQ, per germline. The CDR3 has 15 residues. J was trimmed by 5 bases and V by 2 bases; bases with no gene match: 9. The CDR3 protein is CASSFPDRPMETQYF. The CDR3 DNA sequence: TGCGCCAGCAGCTTCCCGGACAGGCCAATGGAGACCCAGTACTTC.

This clonotype has at least ten counts. This rearrangement joins TRBV6-5 to TRBJ2-5; D unclear. Germline CDR1 and CDR2: MNHEY and SVGAGI. CDR3 length equals 11 residues. V lost 6 bases, J lost 7 bases, and 9 bases lay in between. The CDR3 bases are TGTGCCAGCAGGAGAACGGGGACCCAGTACTTC. Its translation is CASRRTGTQYF.

This chain joins TRBV20-1 and TRBJ1-5; D gene uncertain. The germline V and J ends were trimmed by 0 bases and 6 bases, with 9 bases remaining between them. The CDR3 is 13 residues long. Looked up from germline, CDR1 is DFQATT and CDR2 is SNEGSKA (reference sequence). CDR3 in DNA: TGCAGTGCTAGAGAGGTGGTACGTCAGCCCCAGCATTTT. Translated, it gives CSAREVVRQPQHF.

The genes are TRBV19 and TRBJ1-1; D may be TRBD1 (5 bases). The CDR3 runs to 14 residues. Germline assignment: CDR1 LNHDA and CDR2 SQIVND (reference sequence). V shed 2 bases and J shed 6 bases, with 13 bases lying between them. The CDR3 loop is CASSIWGLDSEAFF. Written as DNA, the CDR3 is TGTGCCAGTAGTATATGGGGACTTGACTCTGAAGCTTTCTTT.

The gene calls are TRBV6-5 and TRBJ2-7; either TRBD1 or TRBD2 may supply D (5 bases each). This CDR3 comprises 16 residues. CDR1 is MNHEY and CDR2 is SVGAGI in the germline V gene. The V gene lost 0 bases and the J gene lost 3 bases, with 15 bases spanning the gap. CDR3 sequence (DNA): TGTGCCAGCAGTTACTCTCCAGGGACCAGTCACTACGAGCAGTACTTC. This gives the protein CASSYSPGTSHYEQYF.

There are a few counts of this clonotype. The V gene is TRBV20-1, the J gene TRBJ1-5; no clear D. Between the trimmed V and J ends, which lost 3 bases and 0 bases, there was a span of 9 bases. Germline V gene lookup returns CDR1 DFQATT and CDR2 SNEGSKA (reference sequence). There are 14 residues in the CDR3. The CDR3 spells CSARLSNSNQPQHF. The CDR3, as DNA: TGCAGTGCTAGGTTGAGCAATAGCAATCAGCCCCAGCATTTT.

This clonotype is termed medium-sized. The genes are TRBV12-3 or TRBV12-4 and TRBJ1-2, with unresolved D. Trimming took 6 bases from V and 7 from J, leaving 9 bases between them. The CDR3 length is 11 residues. CDR3 in DNA: TGTGCCAGCAGCTCAACGGGTGGCTACACCTTC. This encodes CASSSTGGYTF.

This clonotype was found many times. The chain carries TRBV29-1 and TRBJ1-1; D not resolved. The germline CDR1 and CDR2 sequences are SQVTM and ANQGSEA. The CDR3 is made up of 13 amino acids. Between the trimmed V and J ends, which lost 4 bases and 0 bases, there was a span of 9 bases. The CDR3 region has the DNA TGCAGCGTTGTGCTTCTGGTGAACACTGAAGCTTTCTTT. Protein: CSVVLLVNTEAFF.

This clonotype was observed at least ten times. The chain employs TRBV27 and TRBJ1-2; D remains unclear. Germline loops: CDR1 MNHEY, CDR2 SMNVEV (reference sequence). The V end was cut by 5 bases, the J end by 4 bases, with 11 bases between. This CDR3 spans 13 amino acids. The CDR3 DNA reads as TGTGCCAGCAGTACGAGGGATGGCTATGGCTACACCTTC. This gives the protein CASSTRDGYGYTF.

The chain employs TRBV3-1 and TRBJ2-5, with D perhaps matching TRBD1 or TRBD2 (6 bases each). Trimming stripped 1 base from V and 1 base from J, with 10 bases between. Per the germline V gene, CDR1 is LGHDT and CDR2 is YNNKEL (reference sequence). CDR3 length: 15 residues. The CDR3 sequence: CASSQGWGAQETQYF. As DNA, the CDR3 is TGTGCCAGCAGCCAAGGGTGGGGGGCCCAAGAGACCCAGTACTTC.

In this sample, this clonotype turned up many times. This chain uses TRBV19 with TRBJ1-5, with D tentatively TRBD1 (6 bases). The CDR3 spans 15 residues. With 0 bases removed from V and 3 bases from J, the gap between germline ends came to 9 bases. Germline V gene lookup returns CDR1 LNHDA and CDR2 SQIVND (reference sequence). The CDR3, as DNA: TGTGCCAGTAGTATAGACAGGGGACCCAATCAGCCCCAGCATTTT. Translation gives CASSIDRGPNQPQHF.

This clonotype was counted many times. This sequence joins TRBV10-3 and TRBJ2-6, with 15 nucleotides matching TRBD2. This CDR3 is built from 18 residues. Germline V gene data show CDR1 as ENHRY and CDR2 as SYGVKD. Trimming removed 2 bases from V and 1 base from J; junction bases left unmatched: 0. CDR3 bases: TGTGCCATCAGTGAGGGACTAGCGGGGGGGTCTGGGGCCAACGTCCTGACTTTC. It specifies CAISEGLAGGSGANVLTF.

The chain recombines TRBV6-1 with TRBJ1-1; 7 bases map to TRBD1. CDR3 length equals 17 residues. Per the germline V gene, CDR1 is MNHNS and CDR2 is SASEGT. V lost 5 bases to trimming and J lost 1 base; unmatched junction nucleotides: 13. DNA for the CDR3: TGTGCCAGCAGTCGGCACTTGGGACAGACGTCGAACACTGAAGCTTTCTTT. Translation gives CASSRHLGQTSNTEAFF.

This clonotype was seen many times. The J gene is TRBJ2-7, the V gene TRBV6-5, with 12 bases fitting TRBD1. Trimming cost V 1 base and J 6 bases; bases outside gene matches: 7. This CDR3 has 16 amino acids. Germline loops: CDR1 MNHEY, CDR2 SVGAGI. The CDR3 DNA sequence: TGTGCCAGCAGTTACTATCCGGGACAGGGGGCCTTCGAGCAGTACTTC. Protein product: CASSYYPGQGAFEQYF.